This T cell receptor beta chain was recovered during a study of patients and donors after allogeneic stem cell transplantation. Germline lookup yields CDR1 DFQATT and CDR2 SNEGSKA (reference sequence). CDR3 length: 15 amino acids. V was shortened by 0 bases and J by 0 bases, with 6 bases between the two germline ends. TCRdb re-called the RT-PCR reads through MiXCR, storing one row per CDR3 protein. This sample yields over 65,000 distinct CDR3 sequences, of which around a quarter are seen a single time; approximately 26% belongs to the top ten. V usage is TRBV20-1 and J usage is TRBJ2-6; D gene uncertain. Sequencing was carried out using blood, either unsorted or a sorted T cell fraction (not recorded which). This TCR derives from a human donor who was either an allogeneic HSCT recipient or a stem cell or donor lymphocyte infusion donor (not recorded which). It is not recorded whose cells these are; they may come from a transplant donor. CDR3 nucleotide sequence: TGCAGTGCTAGAGATGGCGGCTCTGGGGCCAACGTCCTGACTTTC. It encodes CSARDGGSGANVLTF.